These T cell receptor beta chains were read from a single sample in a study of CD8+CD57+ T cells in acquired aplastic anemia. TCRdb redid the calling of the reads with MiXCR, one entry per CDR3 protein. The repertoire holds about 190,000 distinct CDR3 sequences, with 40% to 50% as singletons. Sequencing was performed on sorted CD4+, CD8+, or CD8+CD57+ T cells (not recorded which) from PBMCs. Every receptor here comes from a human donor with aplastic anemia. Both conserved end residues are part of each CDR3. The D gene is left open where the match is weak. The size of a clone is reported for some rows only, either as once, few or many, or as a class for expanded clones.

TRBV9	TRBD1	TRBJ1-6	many	TGTGCCAGCAGCGTGGGACAGGGGATCGCCTATAATTCACCCCTCCACTTT	CASSVGQGIAYNSPLHF
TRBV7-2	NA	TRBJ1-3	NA	TGTGCCAGCAGTGCAGAGACGGCAAACACCATATATTTT	CASSAETANTIYF
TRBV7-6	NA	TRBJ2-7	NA	TGTGCCAGCAGCTTAGCTGCGGACAGATACTACGAGCAGTACTTC	CASSLAADRYYEQYF
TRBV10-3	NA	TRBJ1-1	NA	TGTGCCATCAGTGGTACGAGCACAACTGAAGCTTTCTTT	CAISGTSTTEAFF
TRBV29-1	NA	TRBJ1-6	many	TGCAGCGCCCGGGACACCAATTCACCCCTCCACTTT	CSARDTNSPLHF
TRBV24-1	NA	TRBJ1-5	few	TGTGCCACCAGTGACCTGGATAGCAATCAGCCCCAGCATTTT	CATSDLDSNQPQHF
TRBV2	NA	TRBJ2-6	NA	TGTGCCAGCAGAATTGGGGCCAACGTCCTGACTTTC	CASRIGANVLTF
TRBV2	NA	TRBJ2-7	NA	TGTGCCAGCAGTTCCCGGTGGGTCAAGGCCTACAAGCAGTACTTC	CASSSRWVKAYKQYF
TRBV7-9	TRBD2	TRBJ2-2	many	TGTGCCAGCAGCTTTGGATTAGCGGGATTTGGCGGGGAGCTGTTTTTT	CASSFGLAGFGGELFF
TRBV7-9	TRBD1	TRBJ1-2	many	TGTGCCAGCAGCTTGACGGGACAGGGAGGGGGTGGCTACACCTTC	CASSLTGQGGGGYTF
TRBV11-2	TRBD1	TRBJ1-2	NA	TGTGCCAGCTCGCCCGGTCGGGGGACAGGGACCTATGGCTACACCTTC	CASSPGRGTGTYGYTF
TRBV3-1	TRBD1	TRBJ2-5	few	TGTGCCAGCAGCCAAGTCCCCTTAGGGACAGATACCCAAGAGACCCAGTACTTC	CASSQVPLGTDTQETQYF
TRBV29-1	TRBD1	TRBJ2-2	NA	TGCAGCGTTGCCAGGGGGCGCAGCACCGGGGAGCTGTTTTTT	CSVARGRSTGELFF
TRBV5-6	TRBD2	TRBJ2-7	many	TGTGCCAGCAGTCCGGGCCGGACTAGGATCTACGAGCAGTACTTC	CASSPGRTRIYEQYF
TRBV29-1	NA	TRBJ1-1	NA	TGCAGCGTTGACGGGGTCAAGACTGAAGCTTTCTTT	CSVDGVKTEAFF
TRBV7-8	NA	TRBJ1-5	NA	TGTGCCAGCAGCTTATTGGGCCAGGCCTACCATCAGCCCCAGCATTTT	CASSLLGQAYHQPQHF
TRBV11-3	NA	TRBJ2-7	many	TGTGCCAGCAGCCCTGGACTCTTCTCCTACGAGCAGTACTTC	CASSPGLFSYEQYF
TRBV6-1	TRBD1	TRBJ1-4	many	TGTGCCAGCAGTACGGGACAGCGCAAAAAACTGTTTTTT	CASSTGQRKKLFF
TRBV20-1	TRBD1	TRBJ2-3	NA	TGCAGTGCTAGTGGACAGGGAGATGGCACAGATACGCAGTATTTT	CSASGQGDGTDTQYF
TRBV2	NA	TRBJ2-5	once	TGTGCCAGCAGTGGGGCAGGGGCAGAGACCCAGTACTTC	CASSGAGAETQYF
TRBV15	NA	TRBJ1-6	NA	TGTGCCACCAGCAGCGGTAGGAATTCACCCCTCCACTTT	CATSSGRNSPLHF
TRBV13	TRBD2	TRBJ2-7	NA	TGTGCCAGCAGCCAGGTAGCGGGAGGGCCGTCTACTCAGTACTTC	CASSQVAGGPSTQYF
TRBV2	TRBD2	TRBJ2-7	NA	TGTGCCAGCAGTGACCTGCTAGCGGGGTCCTACGAGCAGTACTTC	CASSDLLAGSYEQYF
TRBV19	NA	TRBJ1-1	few	TGTGCCAGTTACAGAACGGGGGGCATGAACACTGAAGCTTTCTTT	CASYRTGGMNTEAFF
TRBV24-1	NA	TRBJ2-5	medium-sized	TGTGCCACCAGTGATTTGACAGGGTGGTACTTC	CATSDLTGWYF